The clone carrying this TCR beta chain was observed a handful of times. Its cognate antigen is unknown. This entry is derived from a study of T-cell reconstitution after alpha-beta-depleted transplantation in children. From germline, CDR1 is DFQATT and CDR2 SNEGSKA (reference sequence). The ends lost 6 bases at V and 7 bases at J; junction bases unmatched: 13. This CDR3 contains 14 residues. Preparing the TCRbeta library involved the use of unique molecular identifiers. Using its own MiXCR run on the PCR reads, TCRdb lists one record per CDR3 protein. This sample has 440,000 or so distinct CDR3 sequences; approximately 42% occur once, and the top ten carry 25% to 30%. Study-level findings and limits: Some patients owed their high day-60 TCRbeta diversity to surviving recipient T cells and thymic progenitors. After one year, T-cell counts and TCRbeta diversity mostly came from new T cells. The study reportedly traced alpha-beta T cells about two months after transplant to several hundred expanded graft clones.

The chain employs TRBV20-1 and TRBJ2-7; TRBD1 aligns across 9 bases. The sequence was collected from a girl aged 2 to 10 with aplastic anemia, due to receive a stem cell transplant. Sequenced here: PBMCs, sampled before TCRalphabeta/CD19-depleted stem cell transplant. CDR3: CSATRGTGPNEQYF. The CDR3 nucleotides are TGCAGTGCCACCCGGGGGACAGGGCCTAATGAGCAGTACTTC.